This TCR beta chain comes out of a study of cytomegalovirus exposure and HLA in healthy donors. Study results and limitations: The listing of roughly 160 TCR beta chains classed them as cytomegalovirus-associated.

Remarks on this clone: Its cognate antigen is unknown.

The study drew the donors from its approximately 110-subject validation cohort, separate from the roughly 700-subject first cohort. Sequencing used immunoSEQ multiplex PCR; TCRdb keeps in-frame clones, though not all of them. Among 110,000 to 150,000 clones listed, approximately 94% were seen once. The CDR3 consists of 17 residues. Per the germline V gene, CDR1 is SGHNT and CDR2 is YYREEE (reference sequence). Trimming cost V 0 bases and J 0 bases; bases outside gene matches: 8. Sequencing was done on a sample of PBMCs. The clonotype comes from a man aged 18 to 35 in good health and CMV-seropositive. The chain has TRBV5-4 and TRBJ1-1; 7 nucleotides align to TRBD1. The CDR3 reads CASSLELTGSLNTEAFF. The CDR3, as DNA: TGTGCCAGCAGCTTGGAGTTGACAGGGTCTCTGAACACTGAAGCTTTCTTT.